This note documents a single T cell receptor (beta chain) sequence. The assay was immunoSEQ multiplex PCR, and TCRdb's table has in-frame clones only and misses some. The sample records under 200,000 clones, 90% to 95% being singletons. This entry comes from a study of control samples from healthy donors and cancer patients. The sample comprised blood. The source is a woman in her thirties in good health.

For the CDR3, the DNA is TGTGCCAGCACCGGGACTAGCGGCTCTGGGGCCAACGTCCTGACTTTC. Translating gives CASTGTSGSGANVLTF. V usage is TRBV2 and J usage is TRBJ2-6; 11 nucleotides align to TRBD2. The CDR3 is made up of 16 amino acids. In germline, CDR1 is SNHLY, CDR2 FYNNEI. Trimming took 7 bases from V and 0 from J; bases not matched to a gene: 2.